These 18 T cell receptor beta chains originate from one sample sequenced in a study of blood T cell repertoires in COVID-19. Sequencing used immunoSEQ multiplex PCR; TCRdb keeps in-frame clones, though not all of them. The sample has around 94,000 clones; roughly 87% are singletons. Sequencing was carried out using peripheral blood. These TCRs come from a woman between 50 and 59 years old with COVID-19, enrolled during active disease.

The chain links TRBV5-1 to TRBJ1-1; 7 positions match TRBD1. CDR1 and CDR2 from the germline V gene are SGHRS and YFSETQ. CDR3 size: 15 residues. J gave up 4 bases and V 4 bases, and 10 bases lay outside the gene matches. The CDR3 here is CASSHLTGDGTEAFF. Here the CDR3 DNA reads TGCGCCAGCAGCCATCTTACAGGGGATGGCACTGAAGCTTTCTTT.

V gene TRBV25-1 combines with J gene TRBJ1-2; 11 bases are shared with TRBD1. The trim removed 4 bases at V and 7 bases at J, leaving 2 bases unmatched. Looked up from germline, CDR1 is MGHDK and CDR2 is SYGVNS. This CDR3 region has 13 residues. DNA of the CDR3: TGTGCCAGCAGTGGGACAGGGGGCCTTGGCTACACCTTC. This translates into CASSGTGGLGYTF.

CDR3 in amino acids: CAISEASAGANVLTF. CDR3 bases: TGTGCCATCAGTGAGGCATCAGCTGGGGCCAACGTCCTGACTTTC. The chain has TRBV10-3 and TRBJ2-6; D ambiguous. The CDR3 runs to 15 residues. The ends were cut back, 2 bases at V and 2 bases at J, with 7 bases in the middle. Germline V gene sequence: CDR1 ENHRY, CDR2 SYGVKD.

The rearrangement links TRBV27 to TRBJ1-1; D uncertain. The CDR3 runs to 14 residues. Per germline, CDR1 MNHEY and CDR2 SMNVEV (reference sequence). V dropped 8 bases and J dropped 1 base, with 14 bases sitting between them. In nucleotides, the CDR3 is TGTGCCAGCCACCCTTTGGGAGGGAACACTGAAGCTTTCTTT. This encodes CASHPLGGNTEAFF.

The chain joins TRBV27 to TRBJ2-7; D remains ambiguous. The length of the CDR3 is 15 residues. V lost 2 bases, J lost 1 base, and 12 bases lay in between. Germline V gene lookup returns CDR1 MNHEY and CDR2 SMNVEV (reference sequence). The CDR3 protein is CASSLVSRESYEQYF. The CDR3 DNA sequence: TGTGCCAGCAGTTTAGTATCCCGAGAGTCCTACGAGCAGTACTTC.

This rearrangement joins TRBV5-1 to TRBJ2-1; no definite D call. The V and J ends lost 1 base and 9 bases respectively, with 14 bases between them. Germline lookup yields CDR1 SGHRS and CDR2 YFSETQ. The CDR3 sequence is 14 residues long. DNA for the CDR3: TGCGCCAGCAGCTTGAACGGTGAAGAGGCTGAGCAGTTCTTC. As protein: CASSLNGEEAEQFF.

The genes are TRBV4-1 and TRBJ2-1; 7 bases map to TRBD1. The CDR3 runs to 20 residues. CDR1 and CDR2 (germline): MGHRA, YSYEKL. V gave up 4 bases and J gave up 8 bases; unmatched junction bases: 26. The CDR3 loop reads CASSRQTGQGLIGVRDEQFF. The CDR3 coding sequence is TGCGCCAGCAGCCGACAGACAGGGCAGGGATTAATCGGGGTTAGGGATGAGCAGTTCTTC.

CDR3 amino acids: CASSFGGRLNSPLHF. The CDR3 DNA reads TGTGCCAGCAGTTTCGGGGGGCGGCTAAATTCACCCCTCCACTTT. The chain is built from TRBV28 and TRBJ1-6, with D maybe TRBD1 (6 bases). The CDR3 totals 15 residues. V dropped 3 bases and J dropped 7 bases, with 13 bases sitting between them. Germline V gives CDR1 MDHEN, CDR2 SYDVKM. The variable domain in full, completed from reference TRBV28 and TRBJ1-6, reads DVKVTQSSRYLVKRTGEKVFLECVQDMDHENMFWYRQDPGLGLRLIYFSYDVKMKEKGDIPEGYSVSREKKERFSLILESASTNQTSMYLCASSFGGRLNSPLHFGNGTRLTVT.

V and J are TRBV11-1 and TRBJ2-1; TRBD2 matches at 9 bases. Germline trimming cut 5 bases from V and 8 bases from J; bases unmatched to any gene: 13. Germline V gives CDR1 SGHAT, CDR2 FQDESV (reference sequence). CDR3 size: 16 residues. The CDR3 DNA reads as TGTGCCAGCAGCAACGTAGAGCTAGCGGGGTACTATGAGCAGTTCTTC. Amino acid sequence: CASSNVELAGYYEQFF.

The rearrangement joins TRBV7-2 to TRBJ2-2, with 14 positions matching TRBD2. J was trimmed by 6 bases and V by 6 bases; bases with no gene match: 12. CDR3 length: 18 amino acids. Germline V gene data show CDR1 as SGHTA and CDR2 as FQGNSA. This chain's CDR3 is CASSRRLAGGHTPGELFF. The CDR3 region has the DNA TGTGCCAGCAGTCGACGACTAGCGGGGGGGCATACCCCCGGGGAGCTGTTTTTT. Supplemented by reference TRBV7-2 and TRBJ2-2, the full variable domain reads GAGVSQSPSNKVTEKGKDVELRCDPISGHTALYWYRQSLGQGLEFLIYFQGNSAPDKSGLPSDRFSAERTGGSVSTLTIQRTQQEDSAVYLCASSRRLAGGHTPGELFFGEGSRLTVL.

In this sample, this clone turned up a few times. The chain combines TRBV6-6 with TRBJ1-6; D not resolved. CDR1 MNHNY and CDR2 SVGAGI come from the germline V gene (reference sequence). V dropped 7 bases and J dropped 8 bases, with 12 bases sitting between them. The CDR3 totals 13 residues. The CDR3 sequence: CASTPIEYSPLHF. Here the CDR3 DNA reads TGTGCCAGCACCCCAATTGAGTATTCACCCCTCCACTTT.

The rearrangement links TRBV19 to TRBJ2-5; TRBD1 matches 10 bases. This CDR3 is 14 amino acids long. V dropped 5 bases and J dropped 3; count of bases not matched to a gene: 3. Germline-derived CDR1 and CDR2 are LNHDA and SQIVND (reference sequence). As DNA, the CDR3 is TGTGCCAGTAGTTCCGGGACAGGGGAAGAGACCCAGTACTTC. It translates to CASSSGTGEETQYF.

The chain uses TRBV18 and TRBJ2-5; weak D call: TRBD2 (6 bases). V gave up 4 bases and J gave up 5 bases, with 11 bases separating them. Germline assignment: CDR1 KGHSH and CDR2 LQKENI. The CDR3 is made up of 13 amino acids. The CDR3 sequence: CASSLQREETQYF. In DNA form, the CDR3 reads TGTGCCAGCTCACTCCAACGGGAGGAGACCCAGTACTTC.

This clone showed up just a few times. The chain has TRBV7-9 and TRBJ1-1; D is uncertain. The CDR3 is 12 amino acids. In germline, CDR1 is SEHNR, CDR2 FQNEAQ (reference sequence). With 1 base removed from V and 6 bases from J, the gap between germline ends came to 6 bases. The CDR3 protein is CASSLDVAEAFF. DNA for the CDR3: TGTGCCAGCAGCTTAGATGTCGCTGAAGCTTTCTTT. Based on the CDR3 plus reference TRBV7-9 and TRBJ1-1, the full variable domain is DTGVSQNPRHKITKRGQNVTFRCDPISEHNRLYWYRQTLGQGPEFLTYFQNEAQLEKSRLLSDRFSAERPKGSFSTLEIQRTEQGDSAMYLCASSLDVAEAFFGQGTRLTVV.

The chain links TRBV5-1 to TRBJ2-3; tentatively, D is TRBD2 (5 bases). Per germline, CDR1 SGHRS and CDR2 YFSETQ. The CDR3 contains 14 residues. The ends were cut back, 5 bases at V and 1 base at J, with 11 bases in the middle. CDR3 sequence reads: CASSLGLGTDTQYF. CDR3 bases: TGCGCCAGCAGTTTAGGACTTGGCACAGATACGCAGTATTTT.

The genes are TRBV11-2 and TRBJ2-7, with TRBD2 identical over 8 bases. Germline CDR1 reads SGHAT; CDR2 reads FQNNGV. The CDR3 contains 15 residues. V lost 5 bases, J lost 5 bases, and 11 bases stayed unmatched. Here the CDR3 reads CASSRQGGGFDEQYF. The CDR3 bases are TGTGCCAGCAGCCGACAAGGCGGGGGGTTTGACGAGCAGTACTTC.

There are a few counts of this clone. This chain links TRBV7-9 with TRBJ1-4, with 8 bases matching TRBD1. Germline loops: CDR1 SEHNR, CDR2 FQNEAQ (reference sequence). This CDR3 is 15 amino acids long. The trim removed 4 bases at V and 3 bases at J, leaving 4 bases unmatched. The CDR3 reads CASSSGQGPNEKLFF. CDR3 coding DNA: TGTGCCAGCAGCTCTGGACAGGGTCCTAATGAAAAACTGTTTTTT.

The chain uses TRBV18 and TRBJ1-3; D ambiguous. V was pared by 3 bases and J by 1 base, with 7 bases between. The length of the CDR3 is 14 residues. CDR1 and CDR2 (germline): KGHSH, LQKENI. This CDR3 is CASSPGSSGNTIYF. The CDR3 DNA is TGTGCCAGCTCACCGGGGAGTTCTGGAAACACCATATATTTT.